The sequence of this T cell receptor beta chain was determined in a study of blood T cell repertoires in COVID-19. The wider study: Sample material is recorded as cDNA or gDNA derived from T cells, B-cell-depleted T cells, or PBMCs.

Only in-frame clones appear in the TCRdb table, and some are missing; sequencing was by immunoSEQ multiplex PCR. The sample holds about 60,000 clones, about 93% seen once. Germline CDR1 is SGHRS and CDR2 is YFSETQ. CDR3 length: 14 residues. The V end lost 0 bases, the J end lost 4 bases, and 8 bases lay between the germline ends. The rearrangement links TRBV5-1 to TRBJ2-1; D not resolved. The source is a human donor with active COVID-19. The donor label of this sample is uncertain. Material: peripheral blood. The CDR3 region has the DNA TGCGCCAGCAGCTTGGATGGGCCATACAATGAGCAGTTCTTC. Amino acids: CASSLDGPYNEQFF. Full variable domain (outside the CDR3, taken from reference TRBV5-1 and TRBJ2-1): KAGVTQTPRYLIKTRGQQVTLSCSPISGHRSVSWYQQTPGQGLQFLFEYFSETQRNKGNFPGRFSGRQFSNSRSEMNVSTLELGDSALYLCASSLDGPYNEQFFGPGTRLTVL.